This TCR beta chain originates from a study of T cell responses to AZD1222 COVID-19 vaccine. This clone was seen only a few times. Antigen specificity is unknown. Germline V gives CDR1 SGHVS, CDR2 FNYEAQ. This CDR3 has 15 amino acids. Trimming removed 2 bases from V and 0 bases from J, with 10 bases in between. The study's findings and limits: Females made up more of the donors, who were largely white British, and clonal diversity may have come out too low. Among AZD1222 vaccinees, only 5 to 7 were seropositive at baseline. CD4 TCRs linked to vaccination spanned spike, dominating at 160-218 and 743-854.

Sequencing was performed with immunoSEQ multiplex PCR; in TCRdb, only in-frame clones are kept and a portion is missing. The sample has 180,000 or so clones; roughly 91% are singletons. The J gene is TRBJ1-1, the V gene TRBV7-6; D gene unclear. Material: peripheral blood, obtained on day 0 of AZD1222 vaccination. This sequence originates from an adult in good health. CDR3 bases: TGTGCCAGCAGCTTATTTCGGATGGTGAACACTGAAGCTTTCTTT. The encoded protein is CASSLFRMVNTEAFF. Using reference TRBV7-6 and TRBJ1-1 for the parts outside the CDR3, the full variable domain is GAGVSQSPRYKVTKRGQDVALRCDPISGHVSLYWYRQALGQGPEFLTYFNYEAQQDKSGLPNDRFSAERPEGSISTLTIQRTEQRDSAMYRCASSLFRMVNTEAFFGQGTRLTVV.